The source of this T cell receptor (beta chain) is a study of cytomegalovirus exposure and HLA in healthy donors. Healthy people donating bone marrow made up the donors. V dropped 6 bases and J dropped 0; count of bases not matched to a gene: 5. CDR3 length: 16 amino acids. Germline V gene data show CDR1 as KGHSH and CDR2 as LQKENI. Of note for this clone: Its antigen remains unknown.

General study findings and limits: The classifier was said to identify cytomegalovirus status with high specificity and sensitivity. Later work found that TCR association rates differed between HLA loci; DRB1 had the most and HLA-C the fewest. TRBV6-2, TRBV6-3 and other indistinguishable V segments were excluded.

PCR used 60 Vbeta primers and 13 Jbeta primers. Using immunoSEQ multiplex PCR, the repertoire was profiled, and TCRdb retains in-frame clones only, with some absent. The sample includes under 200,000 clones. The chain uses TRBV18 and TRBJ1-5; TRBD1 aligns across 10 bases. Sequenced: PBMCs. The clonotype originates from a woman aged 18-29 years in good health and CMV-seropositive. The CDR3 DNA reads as TGTGCCAGCTCCGGACAGGGGGGCTATAGCAATCAGCCCCAGCATTTT. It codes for CASSGQGGYSNQPQHF.